These T cell receptor beta chains were read from a single sample in a study of T cell changes during pregnancy in multiple sclerosis. Some clones are missing from TCRdb's copy, which holds only in-frame ones; the method was immunoSEQ multiplex PCR. The sample consists of some 24,000 clones, around 86% of them appearing once. This material consisted of CD4+ T cells from peripheral blood mononuclear cells, taken in the second trimester of pregnancy. Every receptor here comes from a female donor in good health, enrolled as a control in a pregnancy study. Each CDR3 is given with its conserved first and last residue. The D gene is left open where the match is weak. Rows give clone size only sometimes, using once, few, many, or a class for an expanded clone.

size	J	V	D	DNA	CDR3
NA	TRBJ1-5	TRBV19	TRBD1	TGTGCCAGTACTCCGGGACAGCCGCGTAATCAGCCCCAGCATTTT	CASTPGQPRNQPQHF
medium-sized	TRBJ2-3	TRBV11-2	TRBD1	TGTGCCAGCAGCTCTCCGGGACAGGGCACAGATACGCAGTATTTT	CASSSPGQGTDTQYF
NA	TRBJ2-7	TRBV9	TRBD1	TGTGCCAGCAGCGCCCGGACAGGGGGCGGCGAGCAGTACTTC	CASSARTGGGEQYF
once	TRBJ2-5	TRBV25-1	TRBD1	TGTGCCAGCAGTGAATACCGGACAGGGGGCGAAGAGACCCAGTACTTC	CASSEYRTGGEETQYF
NA	TRBJ1-1	TRBV11-2	TRBD1	TGTGCCAGCAGCCGAACCGGGACAGGCCTCGGGGGAGCTTTCTTT	CASSRTGTGLGGAFF
NA	TRBJ2-7	TRBV7-9	TRBD2	TGTGCCAGCAGCCTAACCGGGACTAGCGGGAGGCTCTCCTACGAGCAGTACTTC	CASSLTGTSGRLSYEQYF
NA	TRBJ2-1	TRBV18	TRBD1	TGTGCCAGCTCCCAGGGGGAGCATGAGCAGTTCTTC	CASSQGEHEQFF
NA	TRBJ1-5	TRBV6-1	NA	TGTGCCGGCGGCCCGAGGAGTAGCAATCAGCCCCAGCATTTT	CAGGPRSSNQPQHF
NA	TRBJ1-5	TRBV7-9	TRBD1	TGTGCCAGCAGCTTAGCTGGGACAGGGGACTATAGCAATCAGCCCCAGCATTTT	CASSLAGTGDYSNQPQHF
NA	TRBJ2-2	TRBV6-6	TRBD2	TGTGCCAGCAGCCGGGAGGACATCAACACCGGGGAGCTGTTTTTT	CASSREDINTGELFF
NA	TRBJ2-3	TRBV7-3	NA	TGTGCCAGCAGCCCACGGCCGCGGGGTGGCACAGATACGCAGTATTTT	CASSPRPRGGTDTQYF
NA	TRBJ2-1	TRBV29-1	NA	TGCAGCGTTGAAAGGAGGTTCTCCTACAATGAGCAGTTCTTC	CSVERRFSYNEQFF
NA	TRBJ1-1	TRBV2	NA	TGTGCCAGCAACCATAGGACAGTGAACACTGAAGCTTTCTTT	CASNHRTVNTEAFF
NA	TRBJ2-5	TRBV2	TRBD2	TGTGCCAGCAGTGACAGGCGGGGGGGCGGGGAGACCCAGTACTTC	CASSDRRGGGETQYF
NA	TRBJ1-2	TRBV7-8	NA	TGTGCCAGCAGCTTAGACCGTGTATCGGGGGGCTACACCTTC	CASSLDRVSGGYTF
NA	TRBJ2-5	TRBV7-3	TRBD2	TGTGCCAGCAGCTTAATGGGCCTAGCGGGGTCCATCCAAGAGACCCAGTACTTC	CASSLMGLAGSIQETQYF
NA	TRBJ2-1	TRBV5-1	TRBD2	TGCGCCAGCAGCCAACCGACTAGCGGGGGGCACCCTTACAATGAGCAGTTCTTC	CASSQPTSGGHPYNEQFF
NA	TRBJ2-7	TRBV18	NA	TGTGCCAGCTCACCGGACTTCTACGAGCAGTACTTC	CASSPDFYEQYF
NA	TRBJ2-1	TRBV19	NA	TGTGCCAGTAGACCCCCGGGCTCCTACAATGAGCAGTTCTTC	CASRPPGSYNEQFF
NA	TRBJ2-1	TRBV6-1	NA	TGTGCCAGCAGACAGACTAGTAGAGTCAATGAGCAGTTCTTC	CASRQTSRVNEQFF
once	TRBJ2-1	TRBV7-9	TRBD2	TGTGCCAGCAGCTTAGACCGTGTGGGAGGGAAGAAATGGAATGAGCAGTTCTTC	CASSLDRVGGKKWNEQFF
few	TRBJ2-7	TRBV30	TRBD1	TGTGCCTGGAGTGCCCCCCGACAGGGCCTCTTTTTCGAGCAGTACTTC	CAWSAPRQGLFFEQYF
NA	TRBJ2-1	TRBV7-9	TRBD2	TGTGCCAGCAGCTTGGAGGGACTAGTCGGTGATGAGCAGTTCTTC	CASSLEGLVGDEQFF
few	TRBJ1-5	TRBV7-4	TRBD1	TGTGCCAGCAGCCAAAGGGACAGGGGATGGGGTTCTAGCAATCAGCCCCAGCATTTT	CASSQRDRGWGSSNQPQHF
NA	TRBJ2-7	TRBV28	NA	TGTGCCAGCAGTTCCCCCAGATCCTACGAGCAGTACTTC	CASSSPRSYEQYF
NA	TRBJ2-5	TRBV5-4	NA	TGTGCCAGCAGCCAATGGACTGTTCAAGAGACCCAGTACTTC	CASSQWTVQETQYF
once	TRBJ2-5	TRBV6-1	TRBD1	TGTGCCAGCAGTGGGGACAGTCTACCCCAAGAGACCCAGTACTTC	CASSGDSLPQETQYF
NA	TRBJ2-6	TRBV6-6	NA	TGTGCCAGCCGTCTCTCTGGGGCCAACGTCCTGACTTTC	CASRLSGANVLTF
NA	TRBJ2-7	TRBV9	TRBD2	TGTGCCAGCAGCCCTCGAGATGGTAGCGGGGGACACTACGAGCAGTACTTC	CASSPRDGSGGHYEQYF
NA	TRBJ2-7	TRBV7-9	NA	TGTGCCAGCAGCGCCAAGGGCAGGGCCGAGCAGTACTTC	CASSAKGRAEQYF
NA	TRBJ1-2	TRBV7-9	TRBD1	TGTGCCAGCAGCTTAGGGGACAGGCCGATCTATGGCTACACCTTC	CASSLGDRPIYGYTF
NA	TRBJ1-2	TRBV29-1	NA	TGCAGCGCGAATCGAAGGGGGGGCGGAGGCTACACCTTC	CSANRRGGGGYTF
NA	TRBJ2-7	TRBV28	NA	TGTGCCAGTACGGCGCAGACAGCCATCCGCGCCGAGCAGTACTTC	CASTAQTAIRAEQYF
NA	TRBJ1-6	TRBV5-6	NA	TGTGCCAGCAGCTTGGGGCAGGGAAATTCACCCCTCCACTTT	CASSLGQGNSPLHF
NA	TRBJ2-7	TRBV19	NA	TGTGCCAGTATTGGCGGTAACTACGAGCAGTACTTC	CASIGGNYEQYF
NA	TRBJ2-3	TRBV11-2	NA	TGTGCCAGCAGCTTAGCCCCTACGGGTGTGGGCACAGATACGCAGTATTTT	CASSLAPTGVGTDTQYF
once	TRBJ1-5	TRBV4-3	NA	TGCGCCAGCAGCCAAGATGATAGGGGGTATCAGCCCCAGCATTTT	CASSQDDRGYQPQHF
few	TRBJ2-1	TRBV28	TRBD2	TGTGCCAGCAGTTTATTGGTACTAGCGGGAGACAATGAGCAGTTCTTC	CASSLLVLAGDNEQFF
NA	TRBJ1-5	TRBV7-2	NA	TGTGCCAGCAGCCCCGACAGGACTTATAGCAATCAGCCCCAGCATTTT	CASSPDRTYSNQPQHF
NA	TRBJ2-5	TRBV5-3	NA	TGTGCCAGAACGAGGACAGACTCCCAAGAGACCCAGTACTTC	CARTRTDSQETQYF
NA	TRBJ1-5	TRBV6-1	NA	TGTGCCAGCAGCAGACAGGAGATGGGCAATCAGCCCCAGCATTTT	CASSRQEMGNQPQHF
NA	TRBJ1-2	TRBV5-1	NA	TGCGCCAGCAGCTTGGGGGAAGGGGATGGCTACACCTTC	CASSLGEGDGYTF
NA	TRBJ1-6	TRBV5-1	TRBD1	TGCGCCAGCAGCTCCGACAGGGAGAATTCACCCCTCCACTTT	CASSSDRENSPLHF
NA	TRBJ1-1	TRBV2	NA	TGTGCCAGCAGGGCGGAACGGCTGAACACTGAAGCTTTCTTT	CASRAERLNTEAFF
NA	TRBJ2-3	TRBV6-1	NA	TGTGCCAGCAGTGAAGCGACCAGGGGAACGCAGTATTTT	CASSEATRGTQYF